This TCR beta chain was documented in a study of T cells in Graves' hyperthyroidism and ophthalmopathy. Trimming stripped 5 bases from V and 9 bases from J, with 11 bases between. Germline V gives CDR1 SEHNR, CDR2 FQNEAQ (reference sequence). CDR3 length: 12 residues. Study results and limitations: Ophthalmopathy was identified by the model a median roughly 6.5 months ahead of onset. Peripheral blood also featured most of the thyroid clonotypes expanded above 0.001.

RNA transcripts yielded amplified TCR beta CDR3 regions. First-round RT-PCR with HTBI primers amplified the TCR CDR3 region. TCRdb re-called the multiplex PCR reads through MiXCR, storing one row per CDR3 protein. The table shows under 700,000 distinct CDR3 sequences, with roughly a sixth occurring only once. PBMCs stemmed from approximately 10 ml fresh peripheral blood. This clonotype was recorded at least ten times. The antigen remains undetermined. The J gene is TRBJ2-1, the V gene TRBV7-9, with D unresolved. The clonotype comes from a young woman with Graves' hyperthyroidism. Sequencing input: blood. This CDR3 is CASSQDLLEQFF. CDR3 in DNA: TGTGCCAGCAGCCAGGACCTCCTTGAGCAGTTCTTC.